A selection of T cell receptor beta chains follows, all from one sample in a study of blood T cell repertoires in COVID-19. Here immunoSEQ multiplex PCR was the method, and the copy in TCRdb shows in-frame clones only, minus some. The sample has over 350,000 clones, 88% seen once; the top ten hold roughly 1.2%. The specimen sequenced was PBMCs or T cells enriched from blood (not recorded which). These receptors originate from a woman aged 18-30 years who had recovered from COVID-19. Each CDR3 is given without its conserved first and last residue.

cdr3_length: 12; v_call: TRBV3-1/TRBV3-2; cdr3_aa: ASSPERHNQPQH
cdr3_length: 12; v_call: TRBV28; cdr3_aa: ASSFSGGAYEQY
cdr3_length: 14; v_call: TRBV10-3; cdr3_aa: AISEYREGVYNEQF
cdr3_length: 13; v_call: TRBV5-1; cdr3_aa: ASSPGSHQDSPLH
cdr3_length: 11; v_call: TRBV6-5; cdr3_aa: ASSFGTEETQY
cdr3_length: 11; v_call: TRBV12-3/TRBV12-4; cdr3_aa: ASRRLPYNEQF
cdr3_length: 13; v_call: TRBV5-3; cdr3_aa: ARSLETGEPYEQY
cdr3_length: 14; v_call: TRBV9; cdr3_aa: ASSVVRDRGTEKLF
cdr3_length: 14; v_call: TRBV4-2; cdr3_aa: ASSQGGSGGHETQY
cdr3_length: 13; v_call: TRBV6-5; cdr3_aa: ASSSGTKLNQPQH
cdr3_length: 14; v_call: TRBV5-4; cdr3_aa: ASSLAPGGPNEKLF
cdr3_length: 17; v_call: TRBV4-2; cdr3_aa: ASSLLGLAGGGYQETQY
cdr3_length: 15; v_call: TRBV4-3; cdr3_aa: ASSQDPQVNSGNEQF
cdr3_length: 11; v_call: TRBV30; cdr3_aa: AWGGVRNQPQH
cdr3_length: 13; v_call: TRBV25-1; cdr3_aa: ASKDTETSYNEQF
cdr3_length: 12; v_call: TRBV15; cdr3_aa: ATSRDTGPYEQY
cdr3_length: 8; v_call: TRBV30; cdr3_aa: AWSDFQQY
cdr3_length: 11; v_call: TRBV7-9; cdr3_aa: ASFPGGDYGYT
cdr3_length: 14; v_call: TRBV3-1/TRBV3-2; cdr3_aa: ASSQPTGTNTGELF
cdr3_length: 12; v_call: TRBV10-3; cdr3_aa: AIKGQGDNSPLH
cdr3_length: 10; v_call: TRBV20-1; cdr3_aa: SASHRVETQY
cdr3_length: 16; v_call: TRBV4-2; cdr3_aa: ASSRESRDRGSGNTIY
cdr3_length: 12; v_call: TRBV5-6; cdr3_aa: ASSLDPDNYGYT
cdr3_length: 12; v_call: TRBV2; cdr3_aa: ASRPTGGDYGYT
cdr3_length: 14; v_call: TRBV5-4; cdr3_aa: ASRHAGAPNTGELF
cdr3_length: 16; v_call: TRBV21-1; cdr3_aa: ASSKGSNTRQGTSPLH
cdr3_length: 14; v_call: TRBV24-1; cdr3_aa: ATSDSAPDRGLGYT
cdr3_length: 12; v_call: TRBV6-5; cdr3_aa: ASSSRDRGEKLF
cdr3_length: 12; v_call: TRBV11-2; cdr3_aa: ASSLNPSSYEQY
cdr3_length: 13; v_call: TRBV4-1; cdr3_aa: ASSQALVMNTEAF
cdr3_length: 11; v_call: TRBV19; cdr3_aa: ASRGQGGQPQH
cdr3_length: 13; v_call: TRBV5-5; cdr3_aa: ASSLEGRATDTQY
cdr3_length: 16; v_call: TRBV6-4; cdr3_aa: ATRTDLLLEPTNEKLF
cdr3_length: 12; v_call: TRBV3-1/TRBV3-2; cdr3_aa: ASSQPGGGEKLF
cdr3_length: 13; v_call: TRBV19; cdr3_aa: ASSPDRGFTDTQY
cdr3_length: 12; v_call: TRBV6-5; cdr3_aa: ASSRTGGDSPLH
cdr3_length: 11; v_call: TRBV2; cdr3_aa: ASIERGIHGYT
cdr3_length: 11; v_call: TRBV6-5; cdr3_aa: ASSPTGNSPLH
cdr3_length: 13; v_call: TRBV6-5; cdr3_aa: ASSYQLNSGSEAF